This T cell receptor beta chain came from a study of regulatory T cells in long-lasting Graves disease. This clonotype was seen ten or more times. What it recognizes is unknown. Investigators prepared the TCR beta libraries by applying iRepertoire HTBI primers and Arm-PCR of CDR3 regions. TCRdb called the multiplex PCR reads again in MiXCR, with one record for every CDR3 protein. The table records roughly 430,000 distinct CDR3 sequences, 16% of them present only once. General study points: Researchers reported studying only peripheral blood, not thyroid tissue.

From germline, CDR1 is SGHAT and CDR2 FQNNGV. The V and J ends lost 5 bases and 9 bases, in that order; junction bases with no gene match: 7. The CDR3 is 13 amino acids. Time point here: newly diagnosed GD, antithyroid drugs for less than 3 months. Extracted PBMC RNA gave rise to the TCR library. These data also formed part of another study, on T cells in Graves' hyperthyroidism and ophthalmopathy.

The receptor's source is a woman in her twenties or thirties with Graves disease. V and J are TRBV11-2 and TRBJ2-1, with 7 bases fitting TRBD2. Specimen: peripheral blood mononuclear cells (PBMCs), collected at new diagnosis, from a patient treated with antithyroid drugs. CDR3 nucleotide sequence: TGTGCCAGCAGCCCCCGGACTAGTGGTGAGCAGTTCTTC. Protein sequence: CASSPRTSGEQFF.